This T cell receptor (beta chain) was identified in a study of CD8 T cells in ankylosing spondylitis. Findings and limits, study-wide: Roughly 8 highly homologous variants made up a TCR beta motif, and this motif appeared characteristic of ankylosing spondylitis blood. Prior work had noted some motif variants in reactive arthritis blood and synovial fluid. The authors reported significant enrichment of disease-linked clones in matched ankylosing spondylitis synovial fluid.

Quantitative barcoded 5'-RACE was used to prepare TCR beta libraries. A single record per CDR3 protein comes from TCRdb applying MiXCR to the 5' RACE reads. The top ten clones hold roughly 42% of a sample with over 200,000 distinct CDR3 sequences, 18% of them seen once. As to this clonotype: Its specificity is unknown.

This clonotype was obtained from a male donor with ankylosing spondylitis. The material sequenced was blood, either unsorted or a sorted T cell fraction (not recorded which).

The CDR3 nucleotides are TGTGCCAGTAGTCACGGGACAGGGCACGGCTACACCTTC. Protein sequence: CASSHGTGHGYTF. This chain links TRBV19 with TRBJ1-2; 9 bases line up with TRBD1. The length of the CDR3 is 13 residues. V was clipped by 5 bases and J by 8 bases; unmatched bases: 6. The germline V gene encodes CDR1 LNHDA and CDR2 SQIVND (reference sequence).